The clone carrying this T cell receptor beta chain turned up a few times. This sample was taken from a study of T cell repertoires in cytomegalovirus infection. Study-level background: An indication of both CMV infection and matching HLA type came from public TCR beta signatures.

TCRdb analysed the reads with MiXCR anew, one entry per CDR3 protein. The table lists fewer than 550,000 distinct CDR3 sequences, approximately 26% of them singletons. The CDR3 consists of 19 residues. The junction had 10 bases not matched to a gene; V was cut back by 2 bases and J by 0 bases. Germline assignment: CDR1 LGHNA and CDR2 YSLEER. The sequenced sample consisted of PBMCs. The rearrangement uses TRBV4-3 and TRBJ2-1; 10 positions match TRBD2. The source of this sequence is a human donor in good health (CMV status not recorded). Some clones in this sample may be carry-over from other donors' samples. CDR3 amino acids: CASSQRGTSEWSSYNEQFF. The CDR3 DNA reads as TGCGCCAGCAGCCAAAGGGGGACTAGCGAATGGAGCTCCTACAATGAGCAGTTCTTC.